This T cell receptor beta chain was identified during a study of CD8+CD57+ T cells in acquired aplastic anemia. Study background: Roughly 3 ug was the average amount of DNA from sorted CD4+ and CD8+ cells.

CDR3 length equals 17 residues. Germline V gene sequence: CDR1 SGHAT, CDR2 FQNNGV. The junction had 12 bases not matched to a gene; V was cut back by 3 bases and J by 5 bases. This clonotype was detected ten times or more. Genomic DNA templated the TCR beta VDJ and CDR3 profiling. TCRdb independently ran MiXCR on the reads; one entry per CDR3 protein. The repertoire holds 300,000 or so distinct CDR3 sequences, with 45% to 65% as singletons. The chain uses TRBV11-2 and TRBJ2-7; 11 nucleotides match TRBD2. Sequencing was carried out using sorted CD4+, CD8+, or CD8+CD57+ T cells (not recorded which) from PBMCs. The TCR comes from a human donor with severe aplastic anemia or a healthy control (not recorded which). The CDR3 loop is CASSFIAGGPRYDEQYF. The CDR3 nucleotides are TGTGCCAGCAGCTTCATAGCGGGGGGGCCTCGTTATGACGAGCAGTACTTC.